These T cell receptor beta chains were read from a single sample in a study of PD-1 blockade in classical Hodgkin lymphoma. Produced via immunoSEQ multiplex PCR; TCRdb's table is partial and in-frame only. The sample holds 30,000 to 40,000 clones, roughly 82% seen once. The sample here was peripheral blood mononuclear cells (PBMCs), taken at baseline. These TCRs come from a human donor with classical Hodgkin lymphoma. The CDR3 runs from the conserved cysteine through the conserved F or W. The order of the fields is clone size, J gene, V gene, D gene, CDR3 DNA, CDR3 protein. D genes are given only for firm matches. A row's size may be missing; if present it is once, few, many or a size class.

NA | TRBJ2-4 | TRBV4-3 | NA | TGCGCCAGCAGCCAAGAAGGGGCAGCCTTAGCCAAAAACATTCAGTACTTC | CASSQEGAALAKNIQYF
once | TRBJ1-2 | TRBV6-5 | NA | TGTGCCAGCAGCGACCGGTACAGCGGGTTGAGCTACACCTTC | CASSDRYSGLSYTF
NA | TRBJ2-5 | TRBV7-3 | NA | TGTGCCAGCAGCTTAACGGGTCAGGGTGTAGGAGAGACCCAGTACTTC | CASSLTGQGVGETQYF
NA | TRBJ1-5 | TRBV30 | NA | TGTGCCTGGAGTCCGGACAGCAATCAGCCCCAGCATTTT | CAWSPDSNQPQHF
NA | TRBJ1-1 | TRBV28 | NA | TGTGCCAGTCGGGAGAACACTGAAGCTTTCTTT | CASRENTEAFF
NA | TRBJ2-3 | TRBV9 | TRBD2 | TGTGCCAGCAGCCTGACTAGCGGGGGGGCGAACACAGATACGCAGTATTTT | CASSLTSGGANTDTQYF
NA | TRBJ2-7 | TRBV5-1 | TRBD1 | TGCGCCAGCAGCTTCGGGACAGCATACGAGCAGTACTTC | CASSFGTAYEQYF
NA | TRBJ1-2 | TRBV6-5 | NA | TGTGCCAGCAGTCGAACAACAGCCACTTATGGCTACACCTTC | CASSRTTATYGYTF
few | TRBJ1-5 | TRBV30 | NA | TGTGCCTGGAGCCCCAACCCCTATAATCAGCCCCAGCATTTT | CAWSPNPYNQPQHF
few | TRBJ2-7 | TRBV5-6 | TRBD2 | TGTGCCAGCAGCTTCAGCGGGGGGGCAGTATACGAGCAGTACTTC | CASSFSGGAVYEQYF
NA | TRBJ1-1 | TRBV7-2 | NA | TGTGCCAGCAGCTTCCGACCCGACAACACTGAAGCTTTCTTT | CASSFRPDNTEAFF
NA | TRBJ1-5 | TRBV6-1 | NA | TGTGCCAGCAGTGAGCTTGCAGGCTATAGCAATCAGCCCCAGCATTTT | CASSELAGYSNQPQHF
NA | TRBJ2-5 | TRBV7-2 | NA | TGTGCCAGCAGCCCGGACAGACAAGAGACCCAGTACTTC | CASSPDRQETQYF
once | TRBJ2-7 | TRBV7-2 | TRBD2 | TGTGCCAGCTCCCTAGGGGAGGGGACTGCCACCTACGAGCAGTACTTC | CASSLGEGTATYEQYF
once | TRBJ1-6 | TRBV5-1 | NA | TGCGCCAGCAGCTTGGTGGCGGGAGGTAATTCACCCCTCCACTTT | CASSLVAGGNSPLHF
once | TRBJ1-5 | TRBV19 | NA | TGTGCCAGTAGTACCTATCCTGTTGGCAATCAGCCCCAGCATTTT | CASSTYPVGNQPQHF
NA | TRBJ2-2 | TRBV6-5 | NA | TGTGCCAGCAGTTCGAAAAGGGATGCCGGGGAGCTGTTTTTT | CASSSKRDAGELFF
NA | TRBJ1-5 | TRBV7-9 | NA | TGTGCCAGCAGCTTAGTTGTGAGTGCAGATAGCAATCAGCCCCAGCATTTT | CASSLVVSADSNQPQHF
few | TRBJ2-1 | TRBV11-1 | NA | TGTGCCTCGGGGCAGGGGACTTACAATGAGCAGTTCTTC | CASGQGTYNEQFF
NA | TRBJ2-1 | TRBV7-9 | NA | TGTGCCAGCAGCTTGCGGAGCTCCTACAATGAGCAGTTCTTC | CASSLRSSYNEQFF
NA | TRBJ2-7 | TRBV7-9 | TRBD2 | TGTGCCAGCAGCTTAGAGGGCGGGGGACTCCACGAGCAGTACTTC | CASSLEGGGLHEQYF
NA | TRBJ1-5 | TRBV10-3 | NA | TGTGCCATCAGTGAGTACGAGGGTAGCAATCAGCCCCAGCATTTT | CAISEYEGSNQPQHF
NA | TRBJ2-7 | TRBV14 | NA | TGTGCCAGCAGCCAAGGGGGGGAGCAGTACTTC | CASSQGGEQYF
NA | TRBJ1-6 | TRBV5-1 | NA | TGCGCCAGCAGCCTCGACAGTAATTATAATTCACCCCTCCACTTT | CASSLDSNYNSPLHF
NA | TRBJ1-3 | TRBV30 | NA | TGTGCCTGGAGTATTGGAGTTGGAAACACCATATATTTT | CAWSIGVGNTIYF